The clone carrying this T cell receptor beta chain occurred once. The sequenced target, TCR beta, came from blood CD8+ and CD4+ T cells. This specimen comes from a study of CD8 T cells in Susac syndrome. RNA amounts of about 0.45 to 1 ug underwent reverse transcription with random hexamers. In TCRdb, the immunoSEQ multiplex PCR reads were re-called with MiXCR into one record per CDR3 protein. The sample records approximately 180,000 distinct CDR3 sequences, about 94% being singletons. Germline values: CDR1 MNHNS, CDR2 SASEGT. The CDR3 length is 14 residues. Trimming cost V 5 bases and J 5 bases, with 15 bases left between them.

The receptor was derived from a human donor with multiple sclerosis. The chain couples TRBV6-1 to TRBJ1-2; D unresolved. Material: CD4+ T cells from PBMCs. The CDR3, as DNA: TGTGCCAGCAGTCCCCTTGACAAGCAATATGGCTACACCTTC. Translating it yields CASSPLDKQYGYTF.